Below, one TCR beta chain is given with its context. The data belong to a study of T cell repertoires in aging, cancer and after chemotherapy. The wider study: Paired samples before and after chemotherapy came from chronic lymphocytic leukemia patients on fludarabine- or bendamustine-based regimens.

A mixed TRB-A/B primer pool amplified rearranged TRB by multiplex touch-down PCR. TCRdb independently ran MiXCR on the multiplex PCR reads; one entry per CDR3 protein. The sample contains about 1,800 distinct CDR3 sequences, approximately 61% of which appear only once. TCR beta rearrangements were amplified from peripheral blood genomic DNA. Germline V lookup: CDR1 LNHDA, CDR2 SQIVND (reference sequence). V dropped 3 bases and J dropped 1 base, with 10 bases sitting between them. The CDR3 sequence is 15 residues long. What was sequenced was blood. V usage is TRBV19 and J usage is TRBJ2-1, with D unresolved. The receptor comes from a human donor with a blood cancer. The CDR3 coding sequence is TGTGCCAGTAGTATTTCGGCGTGGTCCTACAATGAGCAGTTCTTC. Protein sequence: CASSISAWSYNEQFF.